This is a list of T cell receptor beta chains from one sample in a study of human T cells and chemical hapten exposure. TCRdb used MiXCR to reprocess the RACE reads, holding one entry per CDR3 protein. The sample lists approximately 340,000 distinct CDR3 sequences, roughly 6.9% occurring once. The input for sequencing was whole blood, taken in connection with sensitization to the hapten diphenylcyclopropenone (DPC). The receptors here all came from a woman aged 18 to 35 with alopecia areata. Some clones in this sample may be carry-over from other donors' samples. The CDR3 runs from the conserved cysteine through the conserved F or W. The D gene is left open where the match is weak. Expanded clones are given a class, and other clones once, few, many or no size at all.

V gene	D gene	clone size	J gene	CDR3 protein	CDR3 DNA
TRBV5-1	.	many	TRBJ1-1	CASNGEAGNTEAFF	TGCGCCAGCAACGGGGAGGCTGGGAACACTGAAGCTTTCTTT
TRBV12-3/TRBV12-4	.	.	TRBJ1-2	CASSLTLNYGYTF	TGTGCCAGCAGTTTAACCCTGAACTATGGCTACACCTTC
TRBV6-2/TRBV6-3	.	.	TRBJ1-1	CASSYPPPATEAFF	TGTGCCAGCAGTTACCCCCCACCCGCAACTGAAGCTTTCTTT
TRBV6-2/TRBV6-3	.	many	TRBJ2-1	CASSYLGGAEQFF	TGTGCCAGCAGTTATTTAGGGGGTGCTGAGCAGTTCTTC
TRBV24-1	.	few	TRBJ2-5	CATSDERGETQYF	TGTGCCACCAGTGACGAAAGGGGAGAGACCCAGTACTTC
TRBV3-1	.	.	TRBJ1-6	CASSQEASPRDSPLHF	TGTGCCAGCAGCCAAGAGGCCTCCCCTAGGGATTCACCCCTCCACTTT
TRBV29-1	.	few	TRBJ2-3	CSVEGADNTDTQYF	TGCAGCGTTGAAGGAGCGGACAACACAGATACGCAGTATTTT
TRBV20-1	.	few	TRBJ2-7	CSAARANKPSYEQYF	TGCAGTGCTGCCCGGGCTAACAAACCTTCCTACGAGCAGTACTTC
TRBV28	.	few	TRBJ1-1	CASRRLLMNTEAFF	TGTGCCAGCAGACGCCTCTTAATGAACACTGAAGCTTTCTTT
TRBV7-8	.	many	TRBJ2-3	CASSLSGRSGGGFTDTQYF	TGTGCCAGCAGCTTATCGGGTCGGAGTGGCGGGGGCTTCACAGATACGCAGTATTTT
TRBV6-6	.	.	TRBJ1-5	CASTPGGANQPQHF	TGTGCCAGCACACCCGGGGGGGCCAATCAGCCCCAGCATTTT
TRBV6-4	.	.	TRBJ2-3	CASSDSTQGPDTQYF	TGTGCCAGCAGTGACTCGACTCAGGGCCCAGATACGCAGTATTTT
TRBV7-9	.	few	TRBJ1-3	CASSSGRQQPGNTIYF	TGTGCCAGCAGTTCAGGGAGACAGCAACCTGGAAACACCATATATTTT
TRBV6-2/TRBV6-3	.	few	TRBJ1-5	CASSYSRQGMPQHF	TGTGCCAGCAGTTACTCAAGGCAGGGGATGCCCCAGCATTTT
TRBV5-4	.	.	TRBJ2-3	CASSKKLAATDTQYF	TGTGCCAGCAGCAAAAAGCTAGCAGCGACAGATACGCAGTATTTT
TRBV27	.	few	TRBJ1-1	CASSSRGGGPEAFF	TGTGCCAGCAGTTCCCGCGGGGGAGGGCCTGAAGCTTTCTTT
TRBV2	.	many	TRBJ2-7	CASSQSDPPTNEYF	TGTGCCAGCAGCCAGAGCGACCCCCCAACTAACGAGTACTTC
TRBV6-5	TRBD2	many	TRBJ2-3	CASSPSGGGDTQYF	TGTGCCAGCAGTCCTAGCGGGGGGGGGGATACGCAGTATTTT
TRBV7-2	.	few	TRBJ1-4	CASSSRDTEKLFF	TGTGCCAGCAGCTCCCGGGACACTGAAAAACTGTTTTTT
TRBV3-1	.	few	TRBJ2-3	CASSQLAPTDTQYF	TGTGCCAGCAGCCAATTGGCTCCCACAGATACGCAGTATTTT
TRBV29-1	.	few	TRBJ2-3	CSGYMAGSNTQYF	TGCAGCGGATACATGGCGGGCTCAAATACGCAGTATTTT
TRBV20-1	TRBD2	many	TRBJ2-7	CSARDWGLAGDEQYF	TGCAGTGCTAGAGACTGGGGACTAGCGGGGGACGAGCAGTACTTC
TRBV7-9	.	few	TRBJ1-6	CASSLFQGSGSNSPLHF	TGTGCCAGCAGCTTATTCCAGGGCAGCGGAAGTAATTCACCCCTCCACTTT
TRBV25-1	TRBD2	.	TRBJ2-7	CASVNSGGAREQYF	TGTGCCAGCGTTAATAGCGGGGGGGCGAGAGAGCAGTACTTC
TRBV9	TRBD1	many	TRBJ2-1	CASSVEGQGAHEQFF	TGTGCCAGCAGCGTAGAGGGACAGGGGGCGCATGAGCAGTTCTTC
TRBV24-1	.	.	TRBJ2-3	CATSDSGTSTDTQYF	TGTGCCACCAGTGATTCCGGAACCTCCACAGATACGCAGTATTTT
TRBV5-1	TRBD1	many	TRBJ2-7	CASSPRQGASYEQYF	TGCGCCAGCAGCCCCCGACAGGGGGCGTCCTACGAGCAGTACTTC
TRBV7-9	TRBD1	.	TRBJ1-6	CASSLGQNNSPLHF	TGTGCCAGCAGCCTGGGACAGAATAATTCACCCCTCCACTTT
TRBV12-3/TRBV12-4	.	many	TRBJ1-1	CASSLGEGMNTEAFF	TGTGCCAGCAGCCTGGGGGAAGGAATGAACACTGAAGCTTTCTTT
TRBV9	.	many	TRBJ2-3	CASSVEGTDTQYF	TGTGCCAGCAGCGTAGAGGGGACAGATACGCAGTATTTT
TRBV7-2	.	.	TRBJ2-5	CASRLGVSRETQYF	TGTGCCAGCCGACTCGGAGTAAGCAGGGAGACCCAGTACTTC
TRBV10-3	.	few	TRBJ1-4	CAISESQGWEKLFF	TGTGCCATCAGTGAGTCCCAGGGATGGGAAAAACTGTTTTTT
TRBV7-9	TRBD1	few	TRBJ1-1	CASSLGDRGSRTAFF	TGTGCCAGCAGCTTAGGGGACAGGGGAAGTCGGACGGCTTTCTTT
TRBV4-2	.	.	TRBJ2-7	CASSRESGRTYEQYF	TGTGCCAGCAGCCGGGAGTCGGGACGGACCTACGAGCAGTACTTC
TRBV6-1	TRBD2	many	TRBJ2-1	CASSALILAGGEYNEQFF	TGTGCCAGCAGTGCCTTGATATTAGCGGGGGGGGAATACAATGAGCAGTTCTTC
TRBV14	TRBD1	few	TRBJ1-5	CASSRLYRGINQPQHF	TGTGCCAGCAGCCGACTTTACAGGGGAATTAATCAGCCCCAGCATTTT
TRBV25-1	TRBD2	.	TRBJ2-3	CASKGSAGVETDTQYF	TGTGCCAGCAAGGGATCAGCGGGGGTCGAGACAGATACGCAGTATTTT
TRBV29-1	.	few	TRBJ1-2	CSVVFSYGYTF	TGCAGCGTTGTTTTCAGCTATGGCTACACCTTC
TRBV6-2/TRBV6-3	.	few	TRBJ1-1	CASLQYTEAFF	TGTGCCAGCCTGCAGTACACTGAAGCTTTCTTT
TRBV7-2	.	.	TRBJ1-4	CASSFPSPEKLFF	TGTGCCAGCAGCTTCCCGAGCCCTGAAAAACTGTTTTTT
TRBV12-5	.	.	TRBJ1-2	CASGLVRSYGYTF	TGTGCTAGTGGTTTGGTAAGATCCTATGGCTACACCTTC
TRBV29-1	TRBD1	many	TRBJ1-2	CSVVGTGTYGYTF	TGCAGCGTTGTAGGGACAGGGACCTATGGCTACACCTTC
TRBV20-1	TRBD1	few	TRBJ1-1	CSARDPRTGTANTEAFF	TGCAGTGCTAGAGATCCTCGAACCGGGACAGCTAACACTGAAGCTTTCTTT
TRBV4-1	.	few	TRBJ1-3	CASSHPGRDSGNTIYF	TGCGCCAGCAGCCACCCTGGGCGGGACTCTGGAAACACCATATATTTT
TRBV20-1	.	few	TRBJ2-7	CSASRGRDYEQYF	TGCAGTGCTAGTCGGGGCAGAGACTACGAGCAGTACTTC
TRBV6-1	TRBD1	.	TRBJ2-7	CASTGVRSYEQYF	TGTGCCAGTACAGGGGTGAGGTCCTACGAGCAGTACTTC
TRBV7-2	.	.	TRBJ1-5	CASTLAVQGPQHF	TGTGCCAGCACATTGGCGGTTCAAGGGCCCCAGCATTTT
TRBV13	TRBD2	few	TRBJ2-3	CASSLVAGGVTDTQYF	TGTGCCAGCAGCTTAGTTGCGGGGGGCGTCACAGATACGCAGTATTTT
TRBV20-1	.	many	TRBJ2-5	CSARDPGTPVAAQYF	TGCAGTGCTAGAGATCCCGGGACTCCCGTTGCGGCCCAGTACTTC
TRBV3-1	TRBD1	many	TRBJ2-3	CASSSRGGRPPDTQYF	TGTGCCAGCAGCTCCAGAGGGGGCCGTCCCCCAGATACGCAGTATTTT
TRBV7-2	TRBD2	few	TRBJ2-5	CASSLNSGGPETQYF	TGTGCCAGCAGCTTAAATAGCGGGGGGCCGGAGACCCAGTACTTC
TRBV4-3	.	few	TRBJ2-7	CASSQARSSSSYEQYF	TGCGCCAGCAGCCAAGCCAGGTCCTCAAGCTCCTACGAGCAGTACTTC
TRBV13	TRBD1	few	TRBJ2-7	CASSRRSLRDRGYEQYF	TGTGCCAGCAGCCGAAGGAGCTTACGGGACAGGGGTTACGAGCAGTACTTC
TRBV7-2	TRBD1	.	TRBJ1-6	CASSSGTGDYNSPLHF	TGTGCCAGCAGCTCCGGGACAGGGGACTATAATTCACCCCTCCACTTT